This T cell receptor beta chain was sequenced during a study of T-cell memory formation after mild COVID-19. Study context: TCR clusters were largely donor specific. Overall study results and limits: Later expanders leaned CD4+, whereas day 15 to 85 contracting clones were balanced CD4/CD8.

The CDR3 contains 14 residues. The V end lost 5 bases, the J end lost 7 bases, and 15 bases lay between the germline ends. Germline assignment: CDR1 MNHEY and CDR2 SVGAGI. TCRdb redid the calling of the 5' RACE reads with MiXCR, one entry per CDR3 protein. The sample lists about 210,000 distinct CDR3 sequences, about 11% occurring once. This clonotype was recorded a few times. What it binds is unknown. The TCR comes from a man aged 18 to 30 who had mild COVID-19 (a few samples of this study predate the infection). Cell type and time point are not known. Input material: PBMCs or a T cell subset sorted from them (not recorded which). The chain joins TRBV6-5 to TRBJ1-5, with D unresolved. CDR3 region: CASSLGQRVQPQHF. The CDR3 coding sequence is TGTGCCAGCAGTCTCGGCCAAAGGGTCCAGCCCCAGCATTTT.